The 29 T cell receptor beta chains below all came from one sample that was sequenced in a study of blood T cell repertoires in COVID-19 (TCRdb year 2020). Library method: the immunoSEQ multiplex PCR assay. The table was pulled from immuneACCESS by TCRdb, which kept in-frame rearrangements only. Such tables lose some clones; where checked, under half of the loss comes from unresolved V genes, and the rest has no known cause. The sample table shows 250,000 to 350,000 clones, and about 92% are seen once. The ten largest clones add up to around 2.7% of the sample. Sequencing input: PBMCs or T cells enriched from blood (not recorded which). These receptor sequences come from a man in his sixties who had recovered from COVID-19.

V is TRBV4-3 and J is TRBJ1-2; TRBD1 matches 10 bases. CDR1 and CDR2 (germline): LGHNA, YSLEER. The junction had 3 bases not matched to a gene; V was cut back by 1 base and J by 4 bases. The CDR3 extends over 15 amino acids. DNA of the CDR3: TGCGCCAGCAGCCAAGGACAGGGGGCAGGCTATGGCTACACCTTC. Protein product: CASSQGQGAGYGYTF.

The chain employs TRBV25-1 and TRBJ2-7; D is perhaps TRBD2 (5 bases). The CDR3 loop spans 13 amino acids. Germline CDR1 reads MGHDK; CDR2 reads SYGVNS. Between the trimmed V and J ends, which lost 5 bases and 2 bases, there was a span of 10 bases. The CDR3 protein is CASSRGGAYEQYF. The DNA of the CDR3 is TGTGCCAGCAGTCGGGGTGGCGCCTACGAGCAGTACTTC.

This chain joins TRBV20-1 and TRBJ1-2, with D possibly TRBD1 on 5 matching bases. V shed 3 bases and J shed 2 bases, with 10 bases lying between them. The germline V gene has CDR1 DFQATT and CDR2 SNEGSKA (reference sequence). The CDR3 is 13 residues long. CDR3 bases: TGCAGTGCTAGTATCGGGGGAAACTATGGCTACACCTTC. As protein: CSASIGGNYGYTF.

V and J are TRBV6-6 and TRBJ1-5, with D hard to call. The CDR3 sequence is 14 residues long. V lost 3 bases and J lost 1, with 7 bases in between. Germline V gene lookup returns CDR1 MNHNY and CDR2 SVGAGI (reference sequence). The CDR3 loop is CASSYTQSNQPQHF. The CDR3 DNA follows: TGTGCCAGCAGTTATACGCAGAGCAATCAGCCCCAGCATTTT.

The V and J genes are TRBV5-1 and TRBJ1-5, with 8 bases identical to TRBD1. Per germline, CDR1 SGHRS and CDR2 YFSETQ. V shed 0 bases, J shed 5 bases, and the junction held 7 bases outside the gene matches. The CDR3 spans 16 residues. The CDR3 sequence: CASSLEPQGGDQPQHF. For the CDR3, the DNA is TGCGCCAGCAGCTTGGAACCACAGGGGGGGGATCAGCCCCAGCATTTT.

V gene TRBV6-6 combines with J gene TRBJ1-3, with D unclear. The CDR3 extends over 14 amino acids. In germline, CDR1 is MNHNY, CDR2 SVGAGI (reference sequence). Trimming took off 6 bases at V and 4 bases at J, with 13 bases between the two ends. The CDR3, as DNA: TGTGCCAGCAGCAATTGGGCGTCGGGAAACACCATATATTTT. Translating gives CASSNWASGNTIYF.

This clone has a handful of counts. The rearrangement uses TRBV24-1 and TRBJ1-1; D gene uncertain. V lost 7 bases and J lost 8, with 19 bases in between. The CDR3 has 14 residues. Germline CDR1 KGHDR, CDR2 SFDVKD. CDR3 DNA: TGTGCCACCAGAGCCTCGGGGAGAGGGTTGGAAGCTTTCTTT. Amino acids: CATRASGRGLEAFF.

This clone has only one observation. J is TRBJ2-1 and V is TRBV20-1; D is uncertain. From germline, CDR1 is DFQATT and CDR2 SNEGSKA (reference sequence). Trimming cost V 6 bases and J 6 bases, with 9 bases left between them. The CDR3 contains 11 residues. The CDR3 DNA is TGCAGTGCCCGACTTGCCAATGAGCAGTTCTTC. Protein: CSARLANEQFF.

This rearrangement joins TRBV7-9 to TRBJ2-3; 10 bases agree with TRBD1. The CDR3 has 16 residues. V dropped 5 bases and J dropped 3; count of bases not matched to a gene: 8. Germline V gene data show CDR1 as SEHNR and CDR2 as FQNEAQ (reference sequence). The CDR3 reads CASSPWTGGNTDTQYF. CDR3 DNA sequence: TGTGCCAGCAGCCCCTGGACAGGGGGGAATACAGATACGCAGTATTTT. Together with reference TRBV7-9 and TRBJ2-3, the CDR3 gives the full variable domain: DTGVSQNPRHKITKRGQNVTFRCDPISEHNRLYWYRQTLGQGPEFLTYFQNEAQLEKSRLLSDRFSAERPKGSFSTLEIQRTEQGDSAMYLCASSPWTGGNTDTQYFGPGTRLTVL.

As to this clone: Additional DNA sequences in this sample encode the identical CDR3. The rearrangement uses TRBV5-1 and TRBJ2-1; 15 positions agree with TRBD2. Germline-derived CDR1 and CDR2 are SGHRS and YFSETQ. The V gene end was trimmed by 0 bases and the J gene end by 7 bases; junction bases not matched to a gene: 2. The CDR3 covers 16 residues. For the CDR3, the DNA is TGCGCCAGCAGCTTGGGTGGGACTAGCGGGGGGAATGAGCAGTTCTTC. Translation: CASSLGGTSGGNEQFF.

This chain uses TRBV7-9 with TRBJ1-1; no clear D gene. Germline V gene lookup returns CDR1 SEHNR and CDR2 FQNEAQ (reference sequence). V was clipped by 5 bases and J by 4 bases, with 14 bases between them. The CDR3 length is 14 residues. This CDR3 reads CASSQSISVTEAFF. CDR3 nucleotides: TGTGCCAGCAGCCAAAGTATAAGCGTCACTGAAGCTTTCTTT. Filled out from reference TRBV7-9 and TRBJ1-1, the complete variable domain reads DTGVSQNPRHKITKRGQNVTFRCDPISEHNRLYWYRQTLGQGPEFLTYFQNEAQLEKSRLLSDRFSAERPKGSFSTLEIQRTEQGDSAMYLCASSQSISVTEAFFGQGTRLTVV.

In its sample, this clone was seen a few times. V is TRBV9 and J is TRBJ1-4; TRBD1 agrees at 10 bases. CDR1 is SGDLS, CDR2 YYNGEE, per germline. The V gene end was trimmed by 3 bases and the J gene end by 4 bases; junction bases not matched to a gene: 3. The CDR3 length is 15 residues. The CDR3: CASSAGQGFNEKLFF. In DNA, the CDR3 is TGTGCCAGCAGCGCGGGACAGGGGTTTAATGAAAAACTGTTTTTT.

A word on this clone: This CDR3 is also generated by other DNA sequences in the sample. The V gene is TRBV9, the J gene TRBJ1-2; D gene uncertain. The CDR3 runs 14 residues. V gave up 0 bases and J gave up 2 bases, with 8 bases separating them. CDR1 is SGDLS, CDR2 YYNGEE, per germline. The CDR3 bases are TGTGCCAGCAGCGTAGGCGGCGGAAACTATGGCTACACCTTC. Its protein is CASSVGGGNYGYTF.

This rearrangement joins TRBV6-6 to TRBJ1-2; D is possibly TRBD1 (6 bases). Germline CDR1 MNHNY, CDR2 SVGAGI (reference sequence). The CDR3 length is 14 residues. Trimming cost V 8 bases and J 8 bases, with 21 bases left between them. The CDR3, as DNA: TGTGCCAGCTCAGCCCTACAGGGATCTGTCGGCTACACCTTC. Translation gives CASSALQGSVGYTF.

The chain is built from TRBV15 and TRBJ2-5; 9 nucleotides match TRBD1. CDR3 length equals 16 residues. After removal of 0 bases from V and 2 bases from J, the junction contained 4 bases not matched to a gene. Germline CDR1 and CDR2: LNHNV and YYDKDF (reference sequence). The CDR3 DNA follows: TGTGCCACCAGCAGAGAAGGGACAGGGAGACAAGAGACCCAGTACTTC. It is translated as CATSREGTGRQETQYF.

The CDR3 coding sequence is TGTGCCAGCAGTGAAAGTTCCAGGGATGGCTACACCTTC. This translates into CASSESSRDGYTF. The gene calls are TRBV6-1 and TRBJ1-2, with D maybe TRBD1 (5 bases). Looked up from germline, CDR1 is MNHNS and CDR2 is SASEGT. V lost 2 bases, J lost 6 bases, and 10 bases lay in between. The CDR3 sequence is 13 residues long.

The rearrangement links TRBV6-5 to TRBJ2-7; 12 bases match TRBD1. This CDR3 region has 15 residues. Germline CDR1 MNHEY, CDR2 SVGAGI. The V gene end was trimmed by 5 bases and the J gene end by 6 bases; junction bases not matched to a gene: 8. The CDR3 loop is CASSPRDRGPSEQYF. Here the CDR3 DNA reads TGTGCCAGCAGTCCACGGGACAGGGGGCCCTCCGAGCAGTACTTC.

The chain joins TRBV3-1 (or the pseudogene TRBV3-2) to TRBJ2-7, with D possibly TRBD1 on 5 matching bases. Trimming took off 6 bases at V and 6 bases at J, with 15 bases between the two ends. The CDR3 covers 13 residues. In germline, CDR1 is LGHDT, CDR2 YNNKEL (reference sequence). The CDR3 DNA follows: TGTGCCAGCAGTAAAACGACAGTTTTCGAGCAGTACTTC. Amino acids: CASSKTTVFEQYF.

The DNA for the CDR3 is TGTGCCAGCAGCTTCGACACTGAAGCTTTCTTT. It codes for CASSFDTEAFF. The rearrangement joins TRBV7-8 to TRBJ1-1; D unresolved. Trimming took off 3 bases at V and 3 bases at J, with 2 bases between the two ends. CDR3 size: 11 residues. The germline V gene has CDR1 SGHVS and CDR2 FQNEAQ.

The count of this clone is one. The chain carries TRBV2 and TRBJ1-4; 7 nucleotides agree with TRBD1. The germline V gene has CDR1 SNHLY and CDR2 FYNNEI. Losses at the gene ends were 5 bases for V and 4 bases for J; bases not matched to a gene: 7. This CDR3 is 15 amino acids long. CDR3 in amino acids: CASSSPGQINEKLFF. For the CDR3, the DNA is TGTGCCAGCAGTTCCCCGGGACAGATTAATGAAAAACTGTTTTTT. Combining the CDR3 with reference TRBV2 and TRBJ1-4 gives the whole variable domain EPEVTQTPSHQVTQMGQEVILRCVPISNHLYFYWYRQILGQKVEFLVSFYNNEISEKSEIFDDQFSVERPDGSNFTLKIRSTKLEDSAMYFCASSSPGQINEKLFFGSGTQLSVL.

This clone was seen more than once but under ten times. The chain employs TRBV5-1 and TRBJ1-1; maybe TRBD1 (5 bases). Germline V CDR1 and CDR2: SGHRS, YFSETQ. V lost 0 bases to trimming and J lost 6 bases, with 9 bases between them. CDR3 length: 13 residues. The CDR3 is CASSLEGWAEAFF. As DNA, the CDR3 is TGCGCCAGCAGCTTGGAGGGGTGGGCTGAAGCTTTCTTT.

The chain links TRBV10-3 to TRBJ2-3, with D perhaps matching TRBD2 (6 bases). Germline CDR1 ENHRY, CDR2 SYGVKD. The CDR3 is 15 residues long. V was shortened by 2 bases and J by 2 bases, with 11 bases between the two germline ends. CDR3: CAISEGTGYTDTQYF. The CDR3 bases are TGTGCCATCAGTGAGGGGACTGGATACACAGATACGCAGTATTTT.

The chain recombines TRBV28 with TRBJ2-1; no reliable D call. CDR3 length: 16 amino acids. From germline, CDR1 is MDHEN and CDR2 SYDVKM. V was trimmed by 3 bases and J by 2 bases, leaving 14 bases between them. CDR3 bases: TGTGCCAGCAGTTTGAGTTGGCAGGCCGCCTACAATGAGCAGTTCTTC. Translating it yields CASSLSWQAAYNEQFF.

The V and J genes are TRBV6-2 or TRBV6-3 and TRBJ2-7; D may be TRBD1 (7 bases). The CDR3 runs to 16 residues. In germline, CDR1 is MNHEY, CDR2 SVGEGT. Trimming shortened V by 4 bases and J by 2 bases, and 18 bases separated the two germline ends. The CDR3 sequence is CASSSPSTGRPYEQYF. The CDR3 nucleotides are TGTGCCAGCAGTTCCCCGTCGACAGGGAGGCCCTACGAGCAGTACTTC.

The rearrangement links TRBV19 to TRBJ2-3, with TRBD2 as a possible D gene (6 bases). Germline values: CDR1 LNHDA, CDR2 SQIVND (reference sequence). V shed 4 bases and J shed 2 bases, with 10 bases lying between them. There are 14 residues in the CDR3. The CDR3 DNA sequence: TGTGCCAGTAGTACCGGACTAAACACAGATACGCAGTATTTT. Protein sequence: CASSTGLNTDTQYF.

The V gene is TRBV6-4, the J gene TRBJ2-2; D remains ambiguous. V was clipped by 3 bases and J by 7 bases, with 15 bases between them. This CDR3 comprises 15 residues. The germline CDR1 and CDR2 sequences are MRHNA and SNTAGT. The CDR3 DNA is TGTGCCAGCAGTGAATTTGGGCAGGCGTTCGGGGAGCTGTTTTTT. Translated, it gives CASSEFGQAFGELFF.

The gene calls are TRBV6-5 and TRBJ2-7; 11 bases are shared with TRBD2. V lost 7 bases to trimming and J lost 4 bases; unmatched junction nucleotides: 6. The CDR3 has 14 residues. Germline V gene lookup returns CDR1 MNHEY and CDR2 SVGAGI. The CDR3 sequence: CASKTSGSSYEQYF. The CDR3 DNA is TGTGCCAGCAAAACTAGCGGGAGTTCGTACGAGCAGTACTTC.

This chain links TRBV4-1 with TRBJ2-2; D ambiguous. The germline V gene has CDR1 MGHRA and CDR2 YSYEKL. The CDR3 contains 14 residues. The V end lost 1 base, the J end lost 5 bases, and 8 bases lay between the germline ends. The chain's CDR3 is CASSQVYNTGELFF. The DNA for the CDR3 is TGCGCCAGCAGCCAAGTATACAATACCGGGGAGCTGTTTTTT.

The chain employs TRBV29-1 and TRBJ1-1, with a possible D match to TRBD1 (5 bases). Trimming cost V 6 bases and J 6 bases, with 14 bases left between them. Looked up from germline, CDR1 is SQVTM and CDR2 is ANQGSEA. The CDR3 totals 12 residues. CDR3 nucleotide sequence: TGCAGCGTACAGGTCTCGGTTGCTGAAGCTTTCTTT. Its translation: CSVQVSVAEAFF.